This TCR beta chain was captured by sequencing in a study of T cell responses to AZD1222 COVID-19 vaccine. Study conclusions and caveats: Clonal diversity may have been underestimated, and the donors were mostly white British, with more females than males. Sampling captured repertoires only after the peak T cell response. Seropositive AZD1222 recipients at baseline numbered only five or six.

The assay was immunoSEQ multiplex PCR, and TCRdb's table has in-frame clones only and misses some. This repertoire shows 75,000 to 90,000 clones, around 90% found once; its top ten account for under 2.5%. The CDR3 has 13 amino acids. V lost 5 bases to trimming and J lost 1 base, with 8 bases between them. CDR1 and CDR2 from the germline V gene are LNHDA and SQIVND (reference sequence). Remarks on this clone: Its antigen is not known.

This specimen consisted of peripheral blood, obtained on day 0 of AZD1222 vaccination. This sequence joins TRBV19 and TRBJ1-1; D call uncertain. The sequence was obtained from an adult in good health. The CDR3 spells CASSARRNTEAFF. In nucleotides, the CDR3 is TGTGCCAGTAGTGCCCGTAGGAACACTGAAGCTTTCTTT.